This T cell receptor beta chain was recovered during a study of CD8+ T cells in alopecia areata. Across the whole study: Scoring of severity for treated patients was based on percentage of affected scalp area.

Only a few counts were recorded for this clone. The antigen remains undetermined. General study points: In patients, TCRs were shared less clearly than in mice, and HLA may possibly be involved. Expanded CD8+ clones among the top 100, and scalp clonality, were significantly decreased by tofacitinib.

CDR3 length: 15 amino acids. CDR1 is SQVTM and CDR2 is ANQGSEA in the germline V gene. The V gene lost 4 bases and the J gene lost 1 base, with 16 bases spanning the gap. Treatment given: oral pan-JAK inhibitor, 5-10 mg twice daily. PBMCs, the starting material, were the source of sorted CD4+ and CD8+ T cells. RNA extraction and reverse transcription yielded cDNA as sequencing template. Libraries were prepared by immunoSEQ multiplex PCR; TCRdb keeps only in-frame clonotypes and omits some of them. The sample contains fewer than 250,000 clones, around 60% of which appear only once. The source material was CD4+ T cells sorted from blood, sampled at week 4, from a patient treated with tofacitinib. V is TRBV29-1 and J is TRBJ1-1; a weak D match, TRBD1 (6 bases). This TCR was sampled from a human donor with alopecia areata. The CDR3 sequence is CSVAERGGENTEAFF. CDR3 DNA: TGCAGCGTTGCAGAGAGGGGGGGAGAGAACACTGAAGCTTTCTTT.